This T cell receptor (beta chain) comes out of a study of cytomegalovirus exposure and HLA in healthy donors. Per germline, CDR1 LNHNV and CDR2 YYDKDF (reference sequence). V was pared by 1 base and J by 3 bases, with 21 bases between. The CDR3 extends over 18 amino acids. Amplification used 60 Vbeta primers and 13 Jbeta primers. Using immunoSEQ multiplex PCR, the repertoire was profiled, and TCRdb retains in-frame clones only, with some absent. Among 100,000 to 140,000 clones listed, about 80% were seen once. Study findings and constraints: Later, an analysis showed that TCR beta chains associated with HLA were more clonally expanded than others that were equally common.

This clone was seen a handful of times. Its antigen remains unidentified. The TCR originated in a man between 25 and 39 years old in good health and CMV-seropositive. The sample consisted of PBMCs. J is TRBJ2-5 and V is TRBV15, with D uncertain. CDR3 region: CATSRGTRLTLSKETQYF. The CDR3 DNA reads as TGTGCCACCAGCAGAGGTACCAGGCTGACCCTTTCAAAAGAGACCCAGTACTTC.